Listed here are 27 T cell receptor beta chains from one sample, sequenced in a study of blood T cell repertoires in COVID-19. Profiling relied on immunoSEQ multiplex PCR, and the TCRdb table lists in-frame clones only, not all of them. Here the sample spans 150,000 to 200,000 clones, 86% being singletons. The sample taken for sequencing was peripheral blood. These TCRs come from a man in his fifties or sixties with acute or convalescent COVID-19.

The chain links TRBV25-1 to TRBJ2-1; D may be TRBD1 (5 bases). Trimming shortened V by 5 bases and J by 5 bases, and 10 bases separated the two germline ends. CDR1 MGHDK and CDR2 SYGVNS come from the germline V gene. The CDR3 loop spans 13 amino acids. In DNA form, the CDR3 reads TGTGCCAGCAGTAGTGTAGGGGACAATGAGCAGTTCTTC. It specifies CASSSVGDNEQFF.

The rearrangement uses TRBV6-5 and TRBJ2-2; D not certain. Germline assignment: CDR1 MNHEY and CDR2 SVGAGI. With 2 bases removed from V and 7 bases from J, the gap between germline ends came to 5 bases. This CDR3 contains 12 residues. The CDR3 reads CASSYAYGELFF. The DNA of the CDR3 is TGTGCCAGCAGTTACGCCTACGGGGAGCTGTTTTTT.

This sequence joins TRBV10-3 and TRBJ2-7; 11 bases match TRBD2. CDR3 length equals 14 residues. After removal of 8 bases from V and 6 bases from J, the junction contained 9 bases not matched to a gene. Germline lookup yields CDR1 ENHRY and CDR2 SYGVKD. CDR3 sequence: CAISRLAGRSEQYF. The CDR3 DNA reads as TGTGCCATCTCTCGACTAGCGGGAAGGAGCGAGCAGTACTTC.

The V gene is TRBV28, the J gene TRBJ2-1; 10 nucleotides match TRBD1. CDR1 and CDR2 (germline): MDHEN, SYDVKM. The CDR3 totals 16 residues. V lost 9 bases and J lost 2; bases outside the gene matches: 10. The CDR3 sequence is CARDRGGDWPYNEQFF. The CDR3 DNA reads TGTGCCAGGGACAGGGGGGGGGATTGGCCCTACAATGAGCAGTTCTTC.

This chain joins TRBV6-1 and TRBJ1-2; D may be TRBD1 (5 bases). The germline V gene has CDR1 MNHNS and CDR2 SASEGT. CDR3 length: 13 amino acids. Trimming removed 1 base at V and 8 bases at J, with 11 bases between. CDR3 sequence reads: CASSEEPGLGYTF. CDR3 nucleotide sequence: TGTGCCAGCAGTGAAGAACCAGGGTTGGGCTACACCTTC.

The chain combines TRBV3-1 (or the pseudogene TRBV3-2) with TRBJ1-4, with D possibly being TRBD1 (5 bases). This CDR3 has 13 residues. Germline lookup yields CDR1 LGHDT and CDR2 YNNKEL (reference sequence). V gave up 0 bases and J gave up 10 bases, with 9 bases separating them. CDR3 sequence: CASSQDGRGKLFF. Here the CDR3 DNA reads TGTGCCAGCAGCCAAGATGGAAGGGGAAAACTGTTTTTT.

CDR3 region: CASSGLPQETQYF. For the CDR3, the DNA is TGCGCCAGCAGTGGTCTACCTCAAGAGACCCAGTACTTC. The chain has TRBV5-1 and TRBJ2-5; no reliable D call. CDR1 is SGHRS and CDR2 is YFSETQ in the germline V gene. This CDR3 is 13 amino acids long. V was trimmed by 5 bases and J by 2 bases, leaving 10 bases between them.

As concerns this clone: The limits of the CDR3 on the DNA are not certain, so only TCRdb's listed CDR3 is given. V is TRBV14 and J is TRBJ1-6; the DNA was not used to check the table's D call, TRBD1. Including both end residues, the CDR3 is 21 amino acids long. Looked up from germline, CDR1 is SGHDN and CDR2 is FVKESK. The CDR3 reads CTGHNSPLHFGNGTRDSPLHF.

The CDR3 nucleotides read TGTGCCAGCAGCGTAGGGGGACAGGGTGAGGGCTACGAGCAGTACTTC. It yields the protein CASSVGGQGEGYEQYF. The chain employs TRBV9 and TRBJ2-7, with 9 bases fitting TRBD1. The CDR3 totals 16 residues. V was clipped by 0 bases and J by 3 bases; unmatched bases: 7. The germline gives CDR1 SGDLS, CDR2 YYNGEE.

The chain links TRBV9 to TRBJ1-2; TRBD1 is a possible D gene (6 bases). V shed 4 bases and J shed 4 bases, with 17 bases lying between them. Germline V CDR1 and CDR2: SGDLS, YYNGEE. The CDR3 length is 15 residues. The CDR3 loop is CASSTPTGAGYGYTF. For the CDR3, the DNA is TGTGCCAGCAGCACGCCGACAGGAGCCGGCTATGGCTACACCTTC.

V gene TRBV7-6 combines with J gene TRBJ2-5; TRBD1 matches 11 bases. The J segment lost 5 bases and the V segment lost 1 base, leaving 6 bases of the junction unmatched. The CDR3 consists of 16 residues. Germline V gives CDR1 SGHVS, CDR2 FNYEAQ. CDR3 DNA sequence: TGTGCCAGCAGCTTAGTCGGGACAGGGGGGTTGGAGACCCAGTACTTC. Translating it yields CASSLVGTGGLETQYF.

About this clone: Other DNA sequences in the sample encode the same CDR3. The chain joins TRBV5-4 to TRBJ1-6, with TRBD1 matching 7 bases. Germline trimming cut 3 bases from V and 9 bases from J; bases unmatched to any gene: 6. This CDR3 contains 14 residues. Germline CDR1 SGHNT, CDR2 YYREEE (reference sequence). CDR3 in amino acids: CASSSPGQPSPLHF. The CDR3 nucleotides read TGTGCCAGCAGCTCACCGGGACAGCCTTCACCCCTCCACTTT.

The chain joins TRBV5-4 to TRBJ2-3; 9 bases map to TRBD1. The CDR3 spans 16 residues. Looked up from germline, CDR1 is SGHNT and CDR2 is YYREEE (reference sequence). J was trimmed by 4 bases and V by 3 bases; bases with no gene match: 9. CDR3: CASSSRDRVESDTQYF. CDR3 in DNA: TGTGCCAGCAGCTCCCGGGACAGGGTAGAGTCAGATACGCAGTATTTT. The variable domain in full, with the rest retrieved from reference TRBV5-4 and TRBJ2-3, is ETGVTQSPTHLIKTRGQQVTLRCSSQSGHNTVSWYQQALGQGPQFIFQYYREEENGRGNFPPRFSGLQFPNYSSELNVNALELDDSALYLCASSSRDRVESDTQYFGPGTRLTVL.

The J gene is TRBJ1-2, the V gene TRBV28; TRBD1 is a possible D gene (5 bases). This CDR3 spans 13 amino acids. V lost 8 bases and J 4 bases, leaving 14 bases between the germline ends. CDR1 is MDHEN, CDR2 SYDVKM, per germline. The CDR3 nucleotides are TGTGCCAGCCGAGACAGCTTCTCCTATGGCTACACCTTC. This codes for CASRDSFSYGYTF.

The CDR3 DNA is TGTGCCAGCAGTCCACTCACCGGGCAAGAGACCCAGTACTTC. Translating gives CASSPLTGQETQYF. V and J are TRBV2 and TRBJ2-5, with D hard to call. The ends were cut back, 5 bases at V and 2 bases at J, with 12 bases in the middle. CDR1 is SNHLY, CDR2 FYNNEI, per germline. The CDR3 loop spans 14 amino acids.

The chain has TRBV28 and TRBJ1-2; D is undetermined. CDR1 and CDR2 (germline): MDHEN, SYDVKM. This CDR3 comprises 13 residues. Between the trimmed V and J ends, which lost 3 bases and 8 bases, there was a span of 13 bases. The CDR3 reads CASSFPLPGGYTF. CDR3 nucleotides: TGTGCCAGCAGTTTCCCGCTCCCGGGGGGCTACACCTTC.

The chain has TRBV18 and TRBJ1-3, with no clear D. Per the germline V gene, CDR1 is KGHSH and CDR2 is LQKENI. CDR3 length: 15 residues. V was shortened by 3 bases and J by 2 bases, with 11 bases between the two germline ends. CDR3 sequence reads: CASSPPGGTGNTIYF. The CDR3 DNA reads TGTGCCAGCTCACCCCCCGGAGGAACTGGAAACACCATATATTTT.

The chain carries TRBV2 and TRBJ2-1; 8 bases line up with TRBD2. J gave up 7 bases and V 4 bases, and 9 bases lay outside the gene matches. Germline CDR1 SNHLY, CDR2 FYNNEI. The CDR3 covers 15 residues. CDR3 amino acids: CASSGSGSTFNEQFF. The CDR3 DNA is TGTGCCAGCAGTGGGAGCGGGAGCACGTTTAATGAGCAGTTCTTC.

The chain has TRBV30 and TRBJ1-1; the D gene is possibly TRBD1 (5 bases). This CDR3 is 15 amino acids long. V was clipped by 3 bases and J by 0 bases, with 14 bases between them. Germline values: CDR1 GTSNPN, CDR2 SVGIG (reference sequence). The CDR3 reads CAWSRDLTLNTEAFF. The CDR3, as DNA: TGTGCCTGGAGCCGGGACTTGACCTTGAACACTGAAGCTTTCTTT. Based on the CDR3 plus reference TRBV30 and TRBJ1-1, the full variable domain is SQTIHQWPATLVQPVGSPLSLECTVEGTSNPNLYWYRQAAGRGLQLLFYSVGIGQISSEVPQNLSASRPQDRQFILSSKKLLLSDSGFYLCAWSRDLTLNTEAFFGQGTRLTVV.

The chain recombines TRBV9 with TRBJ2-7; 8 nucleotides line up with TRBD1. The CDR3 is 15 amino acids. Germline assignment: CDR1 SGDLS and CDR2 YYNGEE. Trimming took 0 bases from V and 2 from J; bases not matched to a gene: 4. The CDR3 sequence: CASSVGQGATYEQYF. The DNA for the CDR3 is TGTGCCAGCAGCGTAGGGCAGGGGGCTACCTACGAGCAGTACTTC.

The chain combines TRBV5-1 with TRBJ2-7; D gene uncertain. This CDR3 spans 14 amino acids. V lost 5 bases and J lost 0, with 12 bases in between. CDR1 SGHRS and CDR2 YFSETQ come from the germline V gene. This CDR3 reads CASSEDMRSYEQYF. DNA for the CDR3: TGCGCCAGCAGTGAAGACATGCGCTCCTACGAGCAGTACTTC.

This clone was counted between two and nine times. The V gene is TRBV28, the J gene TRBJ1-1, with D possibly being TRBD1 (6 bases). The CDR3 is 14 residues long. Germline V gives CDR1 MDHEN, CDR2 SYDVKM. Trimming stripped 3 bases from V and 4 bases from J, with 12 bases between. The CDR3 DNA sequence: TGTGCCAGCAGTTTCTGGGGGCTGGTCACTGAAGCTTTCTTT. Encoded protein: CASSFWGLVTEAFF.

J is TRBJ1-2 and V is TRBV27, with D maybe TRBD1 (5 bases). Looked up from germline, CDR1 is MNHEY and CDR2 is SMNVEV (reference sequence). This CDR3 has 12 residues. Trimming left V 7 bases short and J 4 bases short, with 10 bases between. The CDR3 is CASKTGPYGYTF. CDR3 nucleotide sequence: TGTGCCAGCAAAACAGGCCCCTATGGCTACACCTTC.

This sequence joins TRBV24-1 and TRBJ1-2, with unresolved D. Deletions cut 7 bases from V and 0 bases from J, with 11 bases between. CDR3 length equals 14 residues. Germline-derived CDR1 and CDR2 are KGHDR and SFDVKD. DNA of the CDR3: TGTGCCACCAGACACACCCCGTCTAACTATGGCTACACCTTC. Encoded protein: CATRHTPSNYGYTF.

The chain links TRBV30 to TRBJ2-5, with a possible D match to TRBD2 (6 bases). The germline V gene encodes CDR1 GTSNPN and CDR2 SVGIG (reference sequence). V dropped 2 bases and J dropped 4 bases, with 14 bases sitting between them. CDR3 length: 14 residues. CDR3 nucleotides: TGTGCCTGGAGTCTCACCGTGGGAGGAGAGACCCAGTACTTC. Its translation is CAWSLTVGGETQYF.

The rearrangement uses TRBV30 and TRBJ2-7; 10 bases fit TRBD2. The CDR3 contains 16 residues. Germline-derived CDR1 and CDR2 are GTSNPN and SVGIG (reference sequence). Unmatched junction bases numbered 7, after V lost 0 bases and J lost 2 bases. The DNA of the CDR3 is TGTGCCTGGAGTGTAAGAGCGGGAGGGAGGGCCTACGAGCAGTACTTC. Translated, it gives CAWSVRAGGRAYEQYF.

The chain recombines TRBV5-1 with TRBJ1-4; D ambiguous. Germline V lookup: CDR1 SGHRS, CDR2 YFSETQ. The ends were cut back, 4 bases at V and 7 bases at J, with 20 bases in the middle. The CDR3 is 16 amino acids. In DNA, the CDR3 is TGCGCCAGCAGCCAACTCGGACTGAACCTAGGTGAAAAACTGTTTTTT. The encoded protein is CASSQLGLNLGEKLFF. The whole variable domain, remainder taken from reference TRBV5-1 and TRBJ1-4, is KAGVTQTPRYLIKTRGQQVTLSCSPISGHRSVSWYQQTPGQGLQFLFEYFSETQRNKGNFPGRFSGRQFSNSRSEMNVSTLELGDSALYLCASSQLGLNLGEKLFFGSGTQLSVL.